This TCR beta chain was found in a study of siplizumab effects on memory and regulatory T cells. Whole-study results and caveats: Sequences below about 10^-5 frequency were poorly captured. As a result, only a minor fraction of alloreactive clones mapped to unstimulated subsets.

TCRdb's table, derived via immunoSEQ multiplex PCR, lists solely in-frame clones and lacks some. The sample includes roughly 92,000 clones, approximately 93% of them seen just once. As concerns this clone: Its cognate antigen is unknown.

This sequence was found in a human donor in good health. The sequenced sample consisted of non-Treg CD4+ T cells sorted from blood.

The CDR3 DNA follows: TGTGCCACCAGCAGAAAGGACAGGAATAATCAGCCCCAGCATTTT. Protein: CATSRKDRNNQPQHF. The chain couples TRBV15 to TRBJ1-5, with 7 nucleotides matching TRBD1. Germline V gene data show CDR1 as LNHNV and CDR2 as YYDKDF (reference sequence). The CDR3 extends over 15 amino acids. V trimming: 2 bases; J trimming: 4 bases; junction bases outside the gene matches: 5.